A selection of T cell receptor beta chains follows, all from one sample in a study of T cell clonotyping in hematopoietic cell transplantation. This table comes from immunoSEQ multiplex PCR, and its TCRdb copy is limited to in-frame clones, with some not included. The sample includes some 17,000 clones, over 55% seen only once; the top ten take roughly a tenth. Sequencing used peripheral blood mononuclear cells. These receptors came from a woman aged 55-69 years in good health. Some clones in this sample may be carry-over from other donors' samples. Each CDR3 is given with its conserved first and last residue. The order of the fields is J gene, V gene, clone size, D gene, CDR3 protein, CDR3 DNA. The D gene is left open where the match is weak. Rows give clone size only sometimes, using once, few, many, or a class for an expanded clone.

J: TRBJ1-1; V: TRBV27; size: NA; D: NA; CDR3: CASRRQSNTEALF; DNA: TGTGCCAGCAGGAGACAGTCGAACACTGAAGCTCTCTTT
J: TRBJ2-3; V: TRBV4-1; size: once; D: TRBD2; CDR3: CASSQLAGGSTDTQYF; DNA: TGCGCCAGCAGCCAATTAGCGGGAGGTAGCACAGATACGCAGTATTTT
J: TRBJ1-1; V: TRBV4-1; size: NA; D: NA; CDR3: CASSQVPEWSTEAFF; DNA: TGCGCCAGCAGCCAAGTCCCTGAGTGGAGCACTGAAGCTTTCTTT
J: TRBJ2-7; V: TRBV2; size: NA; D: NA; CDR3: CASSEGGEARSNEQYF; DNA: TGTGCCAGCAGCGAGGGGGGGGAGGCACGCTCGAACGAGCAGTACTTC
J: TRBJ2-7; V: TRBV7-7; size: NA; D: NA; CDR3: CASSLDEDYEQYF; DNA: TGTGCTAGCAGCTTAGATGAAGACTACGAGCAGTACTTC
J: TRBJ1-2; V: TRBV4-3; size: NA; D: NA; CDR3: CASSQDQYGYTF; DNA: TGCGCCAGCAGCCAAGACCAATATGGCTACACCTTC
J: TRBJ1-6; V: TRBV30; size: NA; D: TRBD1; CDR3: CAWSSGSGGNSPLHF; DNA: TGTGCCTGGAGTTCCGGTTCAGGGGGGAATTCACCCCTCCACTTT
J: TRBJ1-2; V: TRBV6-6; size: NA; D: NA; CDR3: CASRWTAAYGYTF; DNA: TGTGCCAGCAGGTGGACAGCCGCCTATGGCTACACCTTC
J: TRBJ1-4; V: TRBV29-1; size: NA; D: NA; CDR3: CSVGSTGTNEKLFF; DNA: TGCAGCGTTGGATCTACAGGAACTAATGAAAAACTGTTTTTT
J: TRBJ1-2; V: TRBV29-1; size: NA; D: TRBD1; CDR3: CSVDRTGEYYGYTF; DNA: TGCAGCGTTGATAGGACAGGGGAGTACTATGGCTACACCTTC
J: TRBJ1-5; V: TRBV6-4; size: NA; D: TRBD1; CDR3: CASSRDRGPNQPQHF; DNA: TGTGCCAGCAGTAGGGACAGGGGGCCCAATCAGCCCCAGCATTTT
J: TRBJ2-7; V: TRBV14; size: NA; D: TRBD1; CDR3: CASSQVWTGADEQYF; DNA: TGTGCCAGCAGCCAAGTCTGGACAGGGGCGGACGAGCAGTACTTC
J: TRBJ2-3; V: TRBV4-3; size: NA; D: TRBD2; CDR3: CASSQEGLGLAGVSTDTQYF; DNA: TGCGCCAGCAGCCAAGAGGGCTTGGGACTAGCGGGGGTGAGCACAGATACGCAGTATTTT
J: TRBJ1-3; V: TRBV6-1; size: NA; D: TRBD1; CDR3: CASSAGGGGNTIYF; DNA: TGTGCCAGCAGTGCAGGGGGCGGTGGAAACACCATATATTTT
J: TRBJ1-1; V: TRBV6-5; size: NA; D: NA; CDR3: CASSYSYGGTEAFF; DNA: TGTGCCAGCAGTTACTCGTACGGGGGCACTGAAGCTTTCTTT
J: TRBJ1-2; V: TRBV19; size: NA; D: NA; CDR3: CASSMQGFNYGYTF; DNA: TGTGCCAGTAGTATGCAGGGATTTAACTATGGCTACACCTTC
J: TRBJ2-2; V: TRBV7-9; size: once; D: TRBD2; CDR3: CASRKLAGGPGTGELFF; DNA: TGTGCCAGCAGGAAACTAGCGGGGGGGCCCGGCACCGGGGAGCTGTTTTTT
J: TRBJ1-4; V: TRBV30; size: NA; D: NA; CDR3: CAWSVQHRKNEKLFF; DNA: TGTGCCTGGAGTGTACAGCACAGGAAAAATGAAAAACTGTTTTTT
J: TRBJ1-4; V: TRBV5-1; size: few; D: NA; CDR3: CASSLLAPNEKLFF; DNA: TGCGCCAGCAGCTTGTTGGCTCCGAATGAAAAACTGTTTTTT
J: TRBJ2-1; V: TRBV5-1; size: NA; D: TRBD2; CDR3: CASSLTSGSYNEQFF; DNA: TGCGCCAGCAGCTTAACTAGCGGCTCCTACAATGAGCAGTTCTTC